One sample yielded the 22 T cell receptor beta chains listed below, sequenced in a study of T cells after yellow fever vaccination. Using its own MiXCR run on the 5' RACE reads, TCRdb lists one record per CDR3 protein. Of 250,000 or so distinct CDR3 sequences in the sample, over 6.5% are singletons; the top ten hold 1.1%. This specimen consisted of CD4+ T cells sorted from PBMCs, obtained on the day of the yellow fever booster vaccination. Every receptor here comes from a man in his thirties or forties who received the YFV17D yellow fever vaccine.

This clonotype occurred many times. The chain is built from TRBV4-3 and TRBJ1-3; no clear D gene. This CDR3 region has 13 residues. Germline CDR1 is LGHNA and CDR2 is YSLEER. V lost 4 bases to trimming and J lost 0 bases, with 4 bases between them. CDR3 protein: CASSRTSGNTIYF. CDR3 DNA sequence: TGCGCCAGCAGCCGTACCTCTGGAAACACCATATATTTT.

Ten or more counts support this clonotype. The chain joins TRBV4-1 to TRBJ2-1, with D perhaps matching TRBD1 (6 bases). This CDR3 has 15 residues. The V end was cut by 4 bases, the J end by 9 bases, with 19 bases between. Looked up from germline, CDR1 is MGHRA and CDR2 is YSYEKL. CDR3 nucleotides: TGCGCCAGCAGCCCCCTGGGGGCCGAGGCCAGTGAGCAGTTCTTC. Translated, it gives CASSPLGAEASEQFF.

This chain links TRBV5-1 with TRBJ2-3; 7 bases are shared with TRBD2. In germline, CDR1 is SGHRS, CDR2 YFSETQ. This CDR3 is built from 14 residues. J lost 4 bases, V lost 0 bases, and 2 bases had no gene match. The DNA for the CDR3 is TGCGCCAGCAGCTTGGTGGGGGGGTCAGATACGCAGTATTTT. Its protein is CASSLVGGSDTQYF.

As regards this clonotype: Since a much larger clone is just one base distant, this may be a read error. The chain recombines TRBV20-1 with TRBJ2-3; 10 nucleotides align to TRBD2. The CDR3 is made up of 16 amino acids. Germline V CDR1 and CDR2: DFQATT, SNEGSKA (reference sequence). For the CDR3, the DNA is TGCTGTGCCCCACGAACACTAGCGGGACGTACGAGGGCGCAGTATTTT. Translated, it gives CCAPRTLAGRTRAQYF.

This clonotype was observed a few times. The genes are TRBV23-1 and TRBJ2-7; TRBD2 matches 7 bases. TRBV23-1 is designated an ORF whose function remains uncertain. This CDR3 is 18 amino acids long. V lost 4 bases to trimming and J lost 3 bases; unmatched junction nucleotides: 18. CDR3 loop: CASSLHPGRGVLLYEQYF. CDR3 DNA: TGCGCCAGCAGTCTACACCCGGGCCGGGGGGTCCTTCTCTACGAGCAGTACTTC.

This clonotype has only a few counts. The V gene is TRBV28, the J gene TRBJ2-1, with TRBD1 identical over 12 bases. This CDR3 comprises 16 residues. V shed 8 bases, J shed 2 bases, and the junction held 7 bases outside the gene matches. CDR1 is MDHEN and CDR2 is SYDVKM in the germline V gene. CDR3: CASLGQGARTYNEQFF. The DNA for the CDR3 is TGTGCCAGCCTGGGACAGGGGGCCCGTACCTACAATGAGCAGTTCTTC.

The chain couples TRBV29-1 to TRBJ2-7; 9 bases are a match to TRBD1. This CDR3 spans 14 amino acids. Germline values: CDR1 SQVTM, CDR2 ANQGSEA. Trimming removed 3 bases from V and 6 bases from J; junction bases left unmatched: 9. In nucleotides, the CDR3 is TGCAGCGTTGACGGGGGACAGGGAGTCCGCGAGCAGTACTTC. Protein: CSVDGGQGVREQYF.

The chain's CDR3 is CSARSPQGAQETQYF. The CDR3 DNA follows: TGCAGTGCTAGGTCCCCCCAGGGGGCCCAAGAGACCCAGTACTTC. The V gene is TRBV20-1, the J gene TRBJ2-5; TRBD1 matches at 8 bases. There are 15 residues in the CDR3. Trimming took 3 bases from V and 1 from J; bases not matched to a gene: 7. Germline V gives CDR1 DFQATT, CDR2 SNEGSKA (reference sequence).

This clonotype has a handful of counts. The rearrangement joins TRBV7-2 to TRBJ2-3, with D possibly being TRBD2 (6 bases). This CDR3 region has 16 residues. V lost 3 bases and J 8 bases, leaving 21 bases between the germline ends. The germline gives CDR1 SGHTA, CDR2 FQGNSA. In DNA, the CDR3 is TGTGCCAGCAGCTTGGGGGGAGACAGATACAGGTCTACGCAGTATTTT. This translates into CASSLGGDRYRSTQYF.

The chain employs TRBV27 and TRBJ2-7; D not certain. Per germline, CDR1 MNHEY and CDR2 SMNVEV (reference sequence). Trimming shortened V by 2 bases and J by 5 bases, and 16 bases separated the two germline ends. The CDR3 loop spans 15 amino acids. The CDR3, as DNA: TGTGCCAGCAGTTTAAGGCGGCAAGGCGGCCACGAGCAGTACTTC. Translated: CASSLRRQGGHEQYF.

This chain uses TRBV6-5 with TRBJ1-5; D is uncertain. Germline loops: CDR1 MNHEY, CDR2 SVGAGI. The CDR3 extends over 14 amino acids. The V end was cut by 3 bases, the J end by 2 bases, with 8 bases between. Here the CDR3 reads CASSYRQGNQPQHF. DNA of the CDR3: TGTGCCAGCAGTTATCGGCAGGGCAATCAGCCCCAGCATTTT.

In this sample, this clonotype turned up a few times. The J gene is TRBJ2-4, the V gene TRBV12-3 or TRBV12-4, with TRBD2 matching over 7 bases. V dropped 7 bases and J dropped 8; count of bases not matched to a gene: 5. This CDR3 region has 12 residues. DNA of the CDR3: TGTGCCAGCACCTCGGGGGGATACATTCAGTACTTC. Translation gives CASTSGGYIQYF.

There are a few counts of this clonotype. The V and J genes are TRBV6-2 or TRBV6-3 and TRBJ1-5, with TRBD1 matching 8 bases. Germline values: CDR1 MNHEY, CDR2 SVGEGT. The CDR3 consists of 17 residues. With V trimmed by 7 bases and J by 3 bases, 14 bases remained unmatched. The CDR3 DNA reads as TGTGCCAGCAATCCCTCCGGGACAGGACCTTCCAATCAGCCCCAGCATTTT. Its protein product is CASNPSGTGPSNQPQHF.

This clonotype occurred many times. The V gene is TRBV28, the J gene TRBJ2-7, with D perhaps being TRBD1 or TRBD2 (7 bases each). Trimming left V 8 bases short and J 2 bases short, with 10 bases between. The CDR3 runs 12 residues. Per the germline V gene, CDR1 is MDHEN and CDR2 is SYDVKM. For the CDR3, the DNA is TGTGCCAGCCAGGGGGGGACCTACGAGCAGTACTTC. Protein: CASQGGTYEQYF.

This chain joins TRBV6-5 and TRBJ2-2; D possibly matches TRBD1 or TRBD2 (5 bases each). This CDR3 contains 15 residues. The ends were cut back, 2 bases at V and 0 bases at J, with 7 bases in the middle. In germline, CDR1 is MNHEY, CDR2 SVGAGI. CDR3 protein: CASSYRDPNTGELFF. The CDR3 DNA sequence: TGTGCCAGCAGTTACCGGGACCCGAACACCGGGGAGCTGTTTTTT.

This clonotype has only a few counts. The chain joins TRBV9 to TRBJ2-3, with D unclear. This CDR3 region has 14 residues. Germline assignment: CDR1 SGDLS and CDR2 YYNGEE. Trimming stripped 2 bases from V and 2 bases from J, with 9 bases between. The CDR3 here is CASSVRSTTDTQYF. CDR3 nucleotide sequence: TGTGCCAGCAGCGTTAGGAGCACCACAGATACGCAGTATTTT.

This clonotype was found a few times. The V call is TRBV18, the J call TRBJ2-5; the D gene is possibly TRBD1 (6 bases). V gave up 6 bases and J gave up 5 bases, with 16 bases separating them. Germline loops: CDR1 KGHSH, CDR2 LQKENI. The CDR3 is 14 residues long. The CDR3 loop is CASSRGYLAETQYF. CDR3 sequence (DNA): TGTGCCAGCTCCAGGGGCTATCTGGCGGAGACCCAGTACTTC.

This chain connects TRBV4-3 to TRBJ1-2, with D tentatively TRBD1 (5 bases). V was pared by 3 bases and J by 2 bases, with 10 bases between. The CDR3 has 14 residues. In germline, CDR1 is LGHNA, CDR2 YSLEER. CDR3 in amino acids: CASSQLTANYGYTF. The CDR3, as DNA: TGCGCCAGCAGCCAGTTGACAGCAAACTATGGCTACACCTTC.

This clonotype was detected ten times or more. This rearrangement joins TRBV5-6 to TRBJ2-3; possibly TRBD1 for D (5 bases). Germline V gives CDR1 SGHDT, CDR2 YYEEEE. CDR3 length: 15 residues. V was pared by 6 bases and J by 1 base, with 15 bases between. The chain's CDR3 is CASIFRARGTDTQYF. Written as DNA, the CDR3 is TGTGCCAGCATCTTCAGGGCCCGGGGCACAGATACGCAGTATTTT.

There are many counts of this clonotype. This chain joins TRBV29-1 and TRBJ2-1; D not resolved. In germline, CDR1 is SQVTM, CDR2 ANQGSEA. V was trimmed by 5 bases and J by 0 bases, leaving 11 bases between them. The length of the CDR3 is 14 residues. For the CDR3, the DNA is TGCAGCGTTCAGGCTAGAAACTCCTACAATGAGCAGTTCTTC. Translation gives CSVQARNSYNEQFF.

The sample holds many counts of this clonotype. The V call is TRBV7-2, the J call TRBJ2-3; D uncertain. V lost 2 bases to trimming and J lost 0 bases, with 3 bases between them. This CDR3 spans 13 amino acids. Germline CDR1 is SGHTA and CDR2 is FQGNSA. The DNA for the CDR3 is TGTGCCAGCAGCTTAAAGAGCACAGATACGCAGTATTTT. Its protein is CASSLKSTDTQYF.

Only a few counts were recorded for this clonotype. The chain uses TRBV7-3 and TRBJ2-7, with 8 positions matching TRBD1. The CDR3 contains 12 residues. The V and J ends lost 6 bases and 3 bases, in that order; junction bases with no gene match: 1. CDR1 and CDR2 (germline): SGHTA, FQGTGA. The CDR3 sequence is CASRTGDYEQYF. The CDR3 nucleotides read TGTGCCAGCAGGACAGGGGACTACGAGCAGTACTTC.